A few counts support the clone carrying this T cell receptor beta chain. The junction does not match germline at one end; this may be a read error. Using immunoSEQ multiplex PCR, the repertoire was profiled, and TCRdb retains in-frame clones only, with some absent. This repertoire shows 100,000 or so clones, 65% to 90% found once; its top ten account for 1.5% to 2%. This sample is drawn from a study of OX40 agonist ivuxolimab in advanced cancers. This CDR3 is 12 amino acids long. From germline, CDR1 is LNHDA and CDR2 SQIVND (reference sequence). Sequences were derived from CD4+ or CD8+ T cells sorted from blood, sampled in a trial of the OX40 agonist ivuxolimab. This clonotype originated in an adult with an advanced solid tumor such as melanoma, head and neck, liver or kidney cancer. J is TRBJ2-3 and V is TRBV19, with TRBD2 as a possible D gene (5 bases). CDR3 sequence reads: CASSTSKDTQYF. The CDR3 DNA follows: TGTGCCAGTAGTACTAGCAAAGATACGCAGTATTTT.